The 22 T cell receptor beta chains given below trace back to one sample, sequenced in a study of OX40 agonist ivuxolimab in advanced cancers. The library was prepared using the immunoSEQ multiplex PCR assay. The table comes from immuneACCESS by way of TCRdb, which keeps in-frame sequences with V and J called. Part of the clones is missing from these tables; in studies checked, under half for an unresolved V gene and the rest for unknown reasons. The sample table holds under 50,000 clones, of which over 60% were seen once. Roughly 10% of the sample is taken by the ten largest. The starting material was CD4+ or CD8+ T cells sorted from blood, obtained in a trial of the OX40 agonist ivuxolimab. All receptors come from an adult with an advanced solid tumor such as melanoma, head and neck, liver or kidney cancer.

This chain connects TRBV28 to TRBJ1-6; D is possibly TRBD1 (5 bases). Germline V gene sequence: CDR1 MDHEN, CDR2 SYDVKM. V was shortened by 7 bases and J by 0 bases, with 16 bases between the two germline ends. The length of the CDR3 is 17 residues. The CDR3 reads CASTSGGPSSYNSPLHF. In nucleotides, the CDR3 is TGTGCCAGCACGTCGGGGGGACCGAGCTCCTATAATTCACCCCTCCACTTT.

This clone was seen a single time. V and J are TRBV27 and TRBJ2-2; possible D gene TRBD1, 6 bases. The CDR3 spans 14 residues. In germline, CDR1 is MNHEY, CDR2 SMNVEV (reference sequence). With 9 bases removed from V and 0 bases from J, the gap between germline ends came to 11 bases. CDR3 sequence (DNA): TGTGCCAGTAGGGGGAGACCGAACACCGGGGAGCTGTTTTTT. The encoded protein is CASRGRPNTGELFF.

This rearrangement joins TRBV25-1 to TRBJ2-7; 9 nucleotides agree with TRBD2. Germline V gene sequence: CDR1 MGHDK, CDR2 SYGVNS. This CDR3 contains 15 residues. Germline trimming cut 1 base from V and 5 bases from J; bases unmatched to any gene: 6. The CDR3 loop reads CASSELNSGGHEQYF. The CDR3 DNA is TGTGCCAGCAGTGAATTGAATAGCGGGGGACACGAGCAGTACTTC.

This rearrangement joins TRBV6-1 to TRBJ2-1, with 8 nucleotides matching TRBD2. Germline CDR1 reads MNHNS; CDR2 reads SASEGT. With 7 bases clipped from V and 10 bases from J, the junction kept 3 bases outside the gene matches. The CDR3 totals 11 residues. CDR3 amino acids: CASNQRGEQFF. CDR3 nucleotide sequence: TGTGCCAGCAACCAGCGGGGGGAGCAGTTCTTC.

V gene TRBV25-1 combines with J gene TRBJ2-3; 7 nucleotides agree with TRBD1. This CDR3 is built from 16 residues. Germline V gene lookup returns CDR1 MGHDK and CDR2 SYGVNS. V trimming: 4 bases; J trimming: 0 bases; junction bases outside the gene matches: 7. CDR3 sequence: CASSGDRVSSTDTQYF. The CDR3, as DNA: TGTGCCAGCAGTGGAGACAGGGTATCTAGCACAGATACGCAGTATTTT.

The chain recombines TRBV7-9 with TRBJ2-2; D gene unclear. Germline V CDR1 and CDR2: SEHNR, FQNEAQ (reference sequence). This CDR3 spans 17 amino acids. The V end lost 1 base, the J end lost 1 base, and 13 bases lay between the germline ends. CDR3 sequence: CASSLGETTRNTGELFF. CDR3 coding DNA: TGTGCCAGCAGCTTAGGGGAAACGACCCGGAACACCGGGGAGCTGTTTTTT.

The chain links TRBV6-1 to TRBJ1-4; D is unresolved. V was trimmed by 7 bases and J by 4 bases, leaving 7 bases between them. The CDR3 is made up of 12 amino acids. Germline V gives CDR1 MNHNS, CDR2 SASEGT. The CDR3, as DNA: TGTGCCAGCATGCGGGGTAATGAAAAACTGTTTTTT. This encodes CASMRGNEKLFF.

This clone was counted only a few times. The rearrangement uses TRBV7-9 and TRBJ1-5; 8 nucleotides match TRBD1. V shed 3 bases and J 4 bases; nucleotides not matched to a gene: 2. The CDR3 is made up of 14 amino acids. CDR1 and CDR2 (germline): SEHNR, FQNEAQ (reference sequence). The CDR3 protein is CASSFTGGNQPQHF. The DNA for the CDR3 is TGTGCCAGCAGCTTTACAGGGGGGAATCAGCCCCAGCATTTT.

The gene calls are TRBV18 and TRBJ2-7, with 8 bases lining up with TRBD1. The germline CDR1 and CDR2 sequences are KGHSH and LQKENI. The CDR3 sequence is 16 residues long. V lost 1 base and J lost 2; bases outside the gene matches: 7. The CDR3 DNA is TGTGCCAGCTCACCACGGACAGGGAGTTTTGCCTACGAGCAGTACTTC. It is translated as CASSPRTGSFAYEQYF.

The V gene is TRBV7-9, the J gene TRBJ2-1; 12 bases agree with TRBD2. Trimming removed 6 bases from V and 2 bases from J; junction bases left unmatched: 8. Germline-derived CDR1 and CDR2 are SEHNR and FQNEAQ (reference sequence). This CDR3 has 17 amino acids. CDR3 protein: CASRNPRLAGAYNEQFF. As DNA, the CDR3 is TGTGCCAGCAGAAACCCTCGACTAGCGGGAGCCTACAATGAGCAGTTCTTC.

This clone was observed once. V is TRBV6-1 and J is TRBJ2-7; no definite D call. Trimming removed 11 bases from V and 3 bases from J, with 14 bases in between. Germline V lookup: CDR1 MNHNS, CDR2 SASEGT. The length of the CDR3 is 12 residues. Written as DNA, the CDR3 is TGTGCCTGTTCCGAGTGGAACTACGAGCAGTACTTC. Protein product: CACSEWNYEQYF.

The chain is built from TRBV30 and TRBJ2-2, with D possibly being TRBD1 or TRBD2 (5 bases each). V shed 0 bases and J shed 7 bases, with 12 bases lying between them. Germline CDR1 is GTSNPN and CDR2 is SVGIG (reference sequence). There are 14 residues in the CDR3. The CDR3 loop is CAWSVLGAGGELFF. The CDR3 bases are TGTGCCTGGAGTGTACTAGGGGCGGGCGGGGAGCTGTTTTTT.

The rearrangement uses TRBV4-1 and TRBJ1-2, with D hard to call. The CDR3 sequence is 13 residues long. Germline V gene lookup returns CDR1 MGHRA and CDR2 YSYEKL. V was pared by 1 base and J by 6 bases, with 9 bases between. The CDR3 nucleotides read TGCGCCAGCAGCCAAGTATCCGGGAATGGCTACACCTTC. Translated: CASSQVSGNGYTF.

The J gene is TRBJ2-1, the V gene TRBV6-5; D may be TRBD2 (6 bases). This CDR3 spans 13 amino acids. Germline lookup yields CDR1 MNHEY and CDR2 SVGAGI. The V and J ends lost 8 bases and 9 bases respectively, with 17 bases between them. The CDR3 here is CASGNPDGGEQFF. As DNA, the CDR3 is TGTGCCAGCGGGAACCCGGACGGGGGTGAGCAGTTCTTC.

By share, this clone ranks as medium-sized. The chain recombines TRBV28 with TRBJ1-2, with a tentative D call TRBD1 (5 bases). The CDR3 contains 15 residues. Germline V lookup: CDR1 MDHEN, CDR2 SYDVKM. Trimming removed 5 bases from V and 1 base from J, with 14 bases in between. In DNA, the CDR3 is TGTGCCAGCAGTGGGGACGGGGGATATAACTATGGCTACACCTTC. Its protein product is CASSGDGGYNYGYTF.

V and J are TRBV7-9 and TRBJ1-1; D is unresolved. This CDR3 region has 12 residues. V lost 1 base to trimming and J lost 6 bases, with 6 bases between them. Germline-derived CDR1 and CDR2 are SEHNR and FQNEAQ (reference sequence). CDR3 region: CASSLGGSEAFF. CDR3 DNA sequence: TGTGCCAGCAGCTTAGGAGGGTCTGAAGCTTTCTTT.

J is TRBJ1-2 and V is TRBV7-9, with D unclear. V dropped 5 bases and J dropped 5 bases, with 12 bases sitting between them. The germline V gene has CDR1 SEHNR and CDR2 FQNEAQ (reference sequence). The CDR3 extends over 13 amino acids. The CDR3 loop reads CASSSSGRYGYTF. The CDR3 nucleotides are TGTGCCAGCAGCAGTAGCGGGCGTTATGGCTACACCTTC.

This clone came up a few times. The chain links TRBV15 to TRBJ2-6; no clear D gene. Germline V gene lookup returns CDR1 LNHNV and CDR2 YYDKDF (reference sequence). The CDR3 totals 17 residues. The V end lost 1 base, the J end lost 5 bases, and 15 bases lay between the germline ends. The chain's CDR3 is CATSRGASTGWANVLTF. DNA for the CDR3: TGTGCCACCAGCAGAGGTGCCTCCACCGGCTGGGCCAACGTCCTGACTTTC.

The chain is built from TRBV9 and TRBJ1-2; TRBD1 aligns across 9 bases. The CDR3 loop spans 14 amino acids. Per the germline V gene, CDR1 is SGDLS and CDR2 is YYNGEE. The junction had 4 bases not matched to a gene; V was cut back by 0 bases and J by 7 bases. The CDR3: CASSVGTGDAGYTF. As DNA, the CDR3 is TGTGCCAGCAGCGTAGGGACAGGGGATGCTGGCTACACCTTC.

This chain uses TRBV7-8 with TRBJ1-2; weak D call: TRBD1 (5 bases). V was shortened by 2 bases and J by 8 bases, with 18 bases between the two germline ends. This CDR3 region has 15 residues. The germline CDR1 and CDR2 sequences are SGHVS and FQNEAQ. CDR3 sequence reads: CASSLFVGQGEGYTF. In DNA, the CDR3 is TGTGCCAGCAGCTTATTTGTGGGGCAAGGAGAGGGCTACACCTTC.

The chain recombines TRBV30 with TRBJ1-2; no clear D gene. Per the germline V gene, CDR1 is GTSNPN and CDR2 is SVGIG (reference sequence). CDR3 length equals 14 residues. Trimming took 5 bases from V and 3 from J, leaving 16 bases between them. The CDR3 DNA is TGTGCCTGGGGGTACCGAGATGACTACTATGGCTACACCTTC. Translation: CAWGYRDDYYGYTF.

The chain employs TRBV7-9 and TRBJ1-4; D uncertain. This CDR3 is 14 amino acids long. Trimming removed 3 bases at V and 3 bases at J, with 8 bases between. Germline V gene lookup returns CDR1 SEHNR and CDR2 FQNEAQ (reference sequence). DNA for the CDR3: TGTGCCAGCAGCTTGACGGAAGCTAATGAAAAACTGTTTTTT. Residues: CASSLTEANEKLFF. The whole variable domain, filled in from reference TRBV7-9 and TRBJ1-4, reads DTGVSQNPRHKITKRGQNVTFRCDPISEHNRLYWYRQTLGQGPEFLTYFQNEAQLEKSRLLSDRFSAERPKGSFSTLEIQRTEQGDSAMYLCASSLTEANEKLFFGSGTQLSVL.